Reported below is one TCR beta chain. The data originate from a study of blood T cell repertoires in COVID-19. Study details: The United States, Italy and Spain supplied acute and convalescent COVID-19 samples. T cells, B-cell-depleted T cells, or PBMCs provided the cDNA or gDNA that served as material.

Sequencing used immunoSEQ multiplex PCR; TCRdb keeps in-frame clones, though not all of them. Of over 250,000 clones listed, about 89% are singletons. The ends were cut back, 3 bases at V and 4 bases at J, with 10 bases in the middle. The CDR3 loop spans 13 amino acids. The genes are TRBV12-3 or TRBV12-4 and TRBJ2-7; the D gene is possibly TRBD1 (6 bases). The clonotype was recovered from a woman in her 40s who had recovered from COVID-19. Sequencing was done on a sample of peripheral blood. This CDR3 is CASSFGGAYEQYF. The CDR3 nucleotides are TGTGCCAGCAGTTTTGGGGGCGCGTACGAGCAGTACTTC.